A selection of T cell receptor beta chains follows, all from one sample in a study of T cell repertoires in cytomegalovirus infection. TCRdb called the reads again in MiXCR, with one record for every CDR3 protein. The data hold a few hundred thousand distinct CDR3 sequences, with roughly 9.5% observed a single time. The specimen was PBMCs. These receptors originate from a human donor in good health (CMV status not recorded). Some clones in this sample may be carry-over from other donors' samples. Both conserved end residues are part of each CDR3. The order of the fields is J gene, clone size, V gene, D gene, CDR3 DNA, CDR3 protein. D genes are given only for firm matches. Size tells how often a clone was seen (once, few, many) or the class of an expanded clone, and some rows leave it out.

TRBJ2-3,.,TRBV12-3/TRBV12-4,.,TGTGCCAGCAGTTTTAGGCGGGGGCCTACCACAGATACGCAGTATTTT,CASSFRRGPTTDTQYF
TRBJ2-5,many,TRBV7-3,.,TGTGCCAGCAGTTCACAGGGAGGAGAGACCCAGTACTTC,CASSSQGGETQYF
TRBJ1-2,many,TRBV5-4,.,TGTGCCAGCAGGGTCGGACAGAACCGAGACCTTAACTATGGCTACACCTTC,CASRVGQNRDLNYGYTF
TRBJ1-2,.,TRBV9,.,TGTGCCAGCAGCGTAGACGGATCTAACTATGGCTACACCTTC,CASSVDGSNYGYTF
TRBJ2-6,many,TRBV27,.,TGTGCCAGCAGTTTCCTCCGGGGGGCCGGGGCCAACGTCCTGACTTTC,CASSFLRGAGANVLTF
TRBJ2-2,few,TRBV12-3/TRBV12-4,TRBD2,TGTGCCAGCAGTTTCGGGGGGGCCACCGGGGAGCTGTTTTTT,CASSFGGATGELFF
TRBJ2-1,many,TRBV18,.,TGTGCCAGCTCGCCCCCTAGCGCCCCGGGCTCCTACAATGAGCAGTTCTTC,CASSPPSAPGSYNEQFF
TRBJ2-1,many,TRBV4-3,TRBD2,TGCGCCAGCAGCCCCAAGATGGTGGTACTAGCGGGGGACAATGAGCAGTTCTTC,CASSPKMVVLAGDNEQFF
TRBJ2-5,.,TRBV3-1,.,TGTGCCAGCAGCCAAGCGGCGGGAGAGACCCAGTACTTC,CASSQAAGETQYF
TRBJ1-6,.,TRBV4-2,.,TGTGCCAGCAGCCAAACAGGAGCTAATTCACCCCTCCACTTT,CASSQTGANSPLHF
TRBJ1-1,few,TRBV7-3,TRBD1,TGTGCCAGCAGCTTAAATACAGGGGGAGACACTGAAGCTTTCTTT,CASSLNTGGDTEAFF
TRBJ2-1,many,TRBV6-2/TRBV6-3,TRBD1,TGTGCCAGCAGGATAGCACAGGGGGCCTACAATGAGCAGTTCTTC,CASRIAQGAYNEQFF
TRBJ2-1,few,TRBV6-6,.,TGTGCCAGCAGCCCAGGGCTGGGGAGCTCCTACAATGAGCAGTTCTTC,CASSPGLGSSYNEQFF
TRBJ2-7,.,TRBV6-5,.,TGTGCCAGCAGTTACCAAGACAGCAACGAGCAGTACTTC,CASSYQDSNEQYF
TRBJ1-1,few,TRBV15,TRBD1,TGTGCCACCAGCTCCCGAGTGGGCAGGGGGCAACTGGTGAACACTGAAGCTTTCTTT,CATSSRVGRGQLVNTEAFF
TRBJ2-7,many,TRBV7-2,TRBD2,TGTGCCAGCAGACTCGAAGCGGGAGGATTACCTTACGAGCAGTACTTC,CASRLEAGGLPYEQYF
TRBJ2-7,many,TRBV11-2,TRBD1,TGTGCCAGCAGCGCCGGGACAGGCCACTCCTACGAGCAGTACTTC,CASSAGTGHSYEQYF
TRBJ2-2,.,TRBV7-9,.,TGTGCCAGCAGCGGACGTAGATTATTAAACCGGGAGCTGTTTTTT,CASSGRRLLNRELFF
TRBJ2-5,few,TRBV11-2,.,TGTGCCAGCAGCTTAGACTGGGGATACCAAGAGACCCAGTACTTC,CASSLDWGYQETQYF
TRBJ2-7,.,TRBV4-1,.,TGTGCCAGCAGCCAAGATTCGGGGGTCTCCTACGAGCAGTACTTC,CASSQDSGVSYEQYF
TRBJ1-1,few,TRBV30,.,TGTGCCTGGGATCTGGGGGGACACATGAACACTGAAGCTTTCTTT,CAWDLGGHMNTEAFF
TRBJ2-5,many,TRBV7-2,.,TGTGCCAGCAGCTGGGCCCAAGAGACCCAGTACTTC,CASSWAQETQYF
TRBJ1-3,.,TRBV28,TRBD1,TGTGCCAGCAGTCCCACCGGGACAGCCGGAAACACCATATATTTT,CASSPTGTAGNTIYF
TRBJ2-7,many,TRBV7-2,.,TGTGCCAGCAGCTTATCTCAGGGACGGGGCTCCGAGCAGTACTTC,CASSLSQGRGSEQYF
TRBJ1-5,few,TRBV20-1,.,TGCAGTGCTAGTGGGCCCAGGGGAGGTAGTAACAGCGGCAATCAGCCCCAGCATTTT,CSASGPRGGSNSGNQPQHF
TRBJ2-1,few,TRBV12-3/TRBV12-4,.,TGTGCCAGCAGTCACGGGCCCACCAGCAACAATGAGCAGTTCTTC,CASSHGPTSNNEQFF
TRBJ2-7,.,TRBV9,TRBD2,TGTGCCAGCAGCTCGCGGGGAGGGGATCGCAAATATACCTGGGACGAGCAGTACTTC,CASSSRGGDRKYTWDEQYF
TRBJ1-4,few,TRBV19,.,TGTGCCAGTAGTATAGATCGAGGAAGGAATGAAAAACTGTTTTTT,CASSIDRGRNEKLFF
TRBJ1-4,few,TRBV4-1,.,TGCGCCAGCAGCCAAGATCCAAGGGGCGTGGGTGAAAAACTGTTTTTT,CASSQDPRGVGEKLFF
TRBJ1-5,few,TRBV12-3/TRBV12-4,TRBD1,TGTGCCAGCAGCCCTCAGGGGGAGATCAATCAGCCCCAGCATTTT,CASSPQGEINQPQHF
TRBJ1-1,many,TRBV6-5,.,TGTGCCAGCAGTCGGACACTGAACACTGAAGCTTTCTTT,CASSRTLNTEAFF
TRBJ1-2,.,TRBV20-1,.,TGCAGTGCTAGCCGTACAGGTGCCAACTATGGCTACACCTTC,CSASRTGANYGYTF
TRBJ2-7,many,TRBV7-2,TRBD2,TGTGCCAGCAGCTTAGAACGGGGGGGCCTTCACGAGCAGTACTTC,CASSLERGGLHEQYF
TRBJ2-5,few,TRBV7-8,.,TGTGCCAGCAGCTTAGGCTCCCCGCCAGAGACCCAGTACTTC,CASSLGSPPETQYF
TRBJ2-4,few,TRBV5-6,.,TGTGCCAGCAGCCGTGTGGAGGTGATAGCCAAAAACATTCAGTACTTC,CASSRVEVIAKNIQYF
TRBJ2-2,.,TRBV20-1,.,TGCAGTGCTAGAGAACTGGGGTGGTACACCGGGGAGCTGTTTTTT,CSARELGWYTGELFF
TRBJ1-2,many,TRBV7-2,.,TGTGCCAGCAGCCCCATCGGGTTCGGCTACACCTTC,CASSPIGFGYTF
TRBJ1-4,few,TRBV28,.,TGTGCCAGCAGCCCCGTCGGGAGGGTGGGTGAAAAACTGTTTTTT,CASSPVGRVGEKLFF
TRBJ2-1,.,TRBV6-2/TRBV6-3,.,TGTGCCAGCAGTTCAGGTTGGCTTCCGCAGTTCTTC,CASSSGWLPQFF
TRBJ2-4,.,TRBV20-1,TRBD2,TGCAGTGCTAGAGATACTAGCGGGGGCATAGCCAAAAACATTCAGTACTTC,CSARDTSGGIAKNIQYF
TRBJ2-3,.,TRBV20-1,.,TGCAGTGCTAGAGATCTCCCGAGGGGGACAGATACGCAGTATTTT,CSARDLPRGTDTQYF
TRBJ2-5,many,TRBV7-2,TRBD2,TGTGCCAGCAGCTCGACTAGCTGGGGGGAGACCCAGTACTTC,CASSSTSWGETQYF
TRBJ2-1,few,TRBV19,.,TGTGCCAGTAGTATAGGGCCCTTCAGGGTTAAGAGCGACAATGAGCAGTTCTTC,CASSIGPFRVKSDNEQFF
TRBJ2-2,many,TRBV12-3/TRBV12-4,.,TGTGCCAGCAGCCCTTCCGGGGGGCTGGGCGGGGAGCTGTTTTTT,CASSPSGGLGGELFF
TRBJ1-6,few,TRBV28,.,TGTGCCAGCAGTTTAGGGGATCTACCCCTCCACTTT,CASSLGDLPLHF
TRBJ2-5,many,TRBV11-2,.,TGTGCCAGCAGCTTAGGCCAAGAGACCCAGTACTTC,CASSLGQETQYF